One sample yielded the 32 T cell receptor beta chains listed below, sequenced in a study of blood T cell repertoires in COVID-19. The table came from immunoSEQ multiplex PCR; TCRdb's copy has only in-frame clones and leaves some out. The top ten clones hold 1.5% to 2% of a sample with 100,000 to 120,000 clones, 55% to 75% of them seen once. Sequenced sample: peripheral blood. The receptor set was obtained from a woman in her forties with acute or convalescent COVID-19.

The rearrangement joins TRBV27 to TRBJ2-1, with D uncertain. The CDR3 covers 16 residues. The V gene's germline CDR1 is MNHEY and CDR2 SMNVEV (reference sequence). Trimming stripped 0 bases from V and 2 bases from J, with 11 bases between. The DNA for the CDR3 is TGTGCCAGCAGTTTATCGTTGGGCTACCCCTACAATGAGCAGTTCTTC. This codes for CASSLSLGYPYNEQFF.

This clone has only one observation. The CDR3: CASLGRETQYF. In DNA form, the CDR3 reads TGTGCCAGCCTGGGGCGAGAGACCCAGTACTTC. The genes are TRBV2 and TRBJ2-5, with D possibly matching TRBD1 (5 bases). The germline V gene encodes CDR1 SNHLY and CDR2 FYNNEI. The CDR3 runs 11 residues. The ends were cut back, 8 bases at V and 4 bases at J, with 8 bases in the middle. The entire variable domain, with the rest obtained from reference TRBV2 and TRBJ2-5, is as follows: EPEVTQTPSHQVTQMGQEVILRCVPISNHLYFYWYRQILGQKVEFLVSFYNNEISEKSEIFDDQFSVERPDGSNFTLKIRSTKLEDSAMYFCASLGRETQYFGPGTRLLVL.

This rearrangement joins TRBV20-1 to TRBJ1-2; tentatively, D is TRBD1 (5 bases). V lost 3 bases and J 4 bases, leaving 9 bases between the germline ends. This CDR3 has 12 amino acids. The germline CDR1 and CDR2 sequences are DFQATT and SNEGSKA (reference sequence). This CDR3 is CSASLGGYGYTF. The CDR3 nucleotides read TGCAGTGCTAGTCTCGGGGGCTATGGCTACACCTTC.

The rearrangement uses TRBV10-3 and TRBJ1-5; tentative D call: TRBD1 (5 bases). Trimming cost V 2 bases and J 0 bases, with 20 bases left between them. The CDR3 is 19 residues long. CDR1 is ENHRY and CDR2 is SYGVKD in the germline V gene. CDR3 loop: CAISEGRTPTLYSNQPQHF. CDR3 in DNA: TGTGCCATCAGTGAGGGGAGGACACCAACGCTTTATAGCAATCAGCCCCAGCATTTT.

A single count supports this clone. The chain carries TRBV4-3 and TRBJ1-6; D not resolved. In germline, CDR1 is LGHNA, CDR2 YSLEER. CDR3 size: 16 residues. Trimming took 0 bases from V and 3 from J, leaving 9 bases between them. CDR3 protein: CASSQDEGYYNSPLHF. CDR3 in DNA: TGCGCCAGCAGCCAAGACGAGGGATACTATAATTCACCCCTCCACTTT.

The sample holds a few counts of this clone. The chain uses TRBV13 and TRBJ2-1; D is unresolved. This CDR3 spans 14 amino acids. V shed 4 bases and J shed 1 base, with 8 bases lying between them. In germline, CDR1 is PRHDT, CDR2 FYEKMQ (reference sequence). The CDR3 spells CASSSTGSYNEQFF. For the CDR3, the DNA is TGTGCCAGCAGCTCTACCGGTTCCTACAATGAGCAGTTCTTC.

The table lists this clone with a few counts. This rearrangement joins TRBV12-3 or TRBV12-4 to TRBJ1-4; D remains ambiguous. V was pared by 6 bases and J by 16 bases, with 18 bases between. The CDR3 sequence is 12 residues long. CDR3 in DNA: TGTGCCAGCAGCTCCTCTCCGGGGAGGAAGTTTTTT. Amino acid sequence: CASSSSPGRKFF.

The chain links TRBV7-2 to TRBJ2-3; 14 bases agree with TRBD2. J gave up 6 bases and V 4 bases, and 3 bases lay outside the gene matches. Germline-derived CDR1 and CDR2 are SGHTA and FQGNSA. This CDR3 comprises 15 residues. The CDR3 loop reads CASSSTSGGEDTQYF. Here the CDR3 DNA reads TGTGCCAGCAGCTCGACTAGCGGGGGGGAGGATACGCAGTATTTT.

The rearrangement links TRBV30 to TRBJ1-1, with 7 bases lining up with TRBD1. V was pared by 2 bases and J by 11 bases, with 2 bases of the junction left unmatched. Germline loops: CDR1 GTSNPN, CDR2 SVGIG (reference sequence). This CDR3 has 10 residues. The CDR3 region has the DNA TGTGCCTGGAGTAGGGGGCAGGCTTTCTTT. Amino acid sequence: CAWSRGQAFF. The full variable domain, in which reference TRBV30 and TRBJ1-1 provide the parts outside the CDR3, is SQTIHQWPATLVQPVGSPLSLECTVEGTSNPNLYWYRQAAGRGLQLLFYSVGIGQISSEVPQNLSASRPQDRQFILSSKKLLLSDSGFYLCAWSRGQAFFGQGTRLTVV.

The chain joins TRBV10-2 to TRBJ2-7, with D perhaps matching TRBD2 (5 bases). Germline V lookup: CDR1 WSHSY, CDR2 SAAADI. V was clipped by 4 bases and J by 6 bases, with 7 bases between them. CDR3 length: 11 amino acids. The chain's CDR3 is CASSGGFEQYF. The CDR3 region has the DNA TGCGCCAGCAGTGGCGGGTTCGAGCAGTACTTC.

This chain joins TRBV29-1 and TRBJ2-5, with TRBD1 as a possible D gene (6 bases). The CDR3 consists of 13 residues. Germline CDR1 SQVTM, CDR2 ANQGSEA. V was clipped by 2 bases and J by 6 bases, with 13 bases between them. CDR3 nucleotide sequence: TGCAGCGTTGAATTTGGGGGCGGCAAGACCCAGTACTTC. This encodes CSVEFGGGKTQYF.

The chain joins TRBV7-1 to TRBJ2-4, with D perhaps TRBD1 (6 bases). TRBV7-1 is an ORF; its function is uncertain. Trimming stripped 3 bases from V and 2 bases from J, with 38 bases between. The CDR3 has 24 amino acids. The CDR3 nucleotides are TGTGCCAGCAGCTCCCCCCCCCAGGGGAAAAGCGCCCCGACCCAATGTCTACCCAAAAACATTCAGTACTTC. Encoded protein: CASSSPPQGKSAPTQCLPKNIQYF.

V is TRBV19 and J is TRBJ1-2; a weak D match, TRBD1 (5 bases). CDR1 and CDR2 (germline): LNHDA, SQIVND (reference sequence). The CDR3 is 15 amino acids. V was pared by 4 bases and J by 0 bases, with 12 bases between. The DNA for the CDR3 is TGTGCCAGTAGTAATCAGGGCATAGCTAACTATGGCTACACCTTC. Translating it yields CASSNQGIANYGYTF.

The chain employs TRBV25-1 and TRBJ2-2, with 7 positions matching TRBD1. The CDR3 has 16 amino acids. Germline values: CDR1 MGHDK, CDR2 SYGVNS. V was clipped by 8 bases and J by 3 bases; unmatched bases: 12. The CDR3 is CASEANRDSHTGELFF. CDR3 nucleotide sequence: TGTGCCAGCGAAGCTAACCGGGACAGCCACACCGGGGAGCTGTTTTTT.

This clone was found once. J is TRBJ2-7 and V is TRBV28, with 7 bases that match TRBD2. The CDR3 is 13 residues long. J gave up 2 bases and V 6 bases, and 4 bases lay outside the gene matches. Germline V gene data show CDR1 as MDHEN and CDR2 as SYDVKM. CDR3 in DNA: TGTGCCAGCAGACGGGGGGTTCCCTACGAGCAGTACTTC. This encodes CASRRGVPYEQYF.

V gene TRBV5-1 combines with J gene TRBJ2-5; 11 nucleotides match TRBD1. V lost 2 bases to trimming and J lost 1 base; unmatched junction nucleotides: 7. The CDR3 contains 17 residues. Per germline, CDR1 SGHRS and CDR2 YFSETQ. CDR3 residues: CASSLLPGQGVQETQYF. In DNA, the CDR3 is TGCGCCAGCAGCTTACTCCCGGGACAGGGGGTCCAAGAGACCCAGTACTTC.

The chain joins TRBV30 to TRBJ1-1; 7 bases fit TRBD1. From germline, CDR1 is GTSNPN and CDR2 SVGIG (reference sequence). J was trimmed by 3 bases and V by 0 bases; bases with no gene match: 13. The CDR3 sequence is 17 residues long. CDR3 sequence reads: CAWSVPTGQPRDTEAFF. Here the CDR3 DNA reads TGTGCCTGGAGTGTACCCACGGGACAGCCAAGAGACACTGAAGCTTTCTTT.

This clone was seen only once. The rearrangement links TRBV2 to TRBJ1-6; D not certain. Germline V gene sequence: CDR1 SNHLY, CDR2 FYNNEI. V lost 6 bases and J lost 2, with 5 bases in between. The CDR3 is made up of 13 amino acids. For the CDR3, the DNA is TGTGCCAGCAGACAGACCTATAATTCACCCCTCCACTTT. It translates to CASRQTYNSPLHF.

The J gene is TRBJ1-2, the V gene TRBV27, with D possibly TRBD1 on 5 matching bases. Trimming took 7 bases from V and 5 from J, leaving 14 bases between them. CDR3 length equals 13 residues. The germline V gene encodes CDR1 MNHEY and CDR2 SMNVEV (reference sequence). The CDR3 loop is CASIFRVRYGYTF. The DNA of the CDR3 is TGTGCCAGCATATTCAGGGTTAGGTATGGCTACACCTTC.

The chain carries TRBV28 and TRBJ1-3; D is unresolved. Looked up from germline, CDR1 is MDHEN and CDR2 is SYDVKM. This CDR3 spans 14 amino acids. Between the trimmed V and J ends, which lost 3 bases and 3 bases, there was a span of 9 bases. CDR3 bases: TGTGCCAGCAGTTTCCCGGAGGGTGGAAACACCATATATTTT. Translation: CASSFPEGGNTIYF.

The J gene is TRBJ1-5, the V gene TRBV19; 9 bases agree with TRBD1. With 9 bases clipped from V and 4 bases from J, the junction kept 10 bases outside the gene matches. The CDR3 runs to 15 residues. Per germline, CDR1 LNHDA and CDR2 SQIVND (reference sequence). CDR3 bases: TGTGCCAGCTCGGAGACAGGGGGGGGGAATCAGCCCCAGCATTTT. Its translation is CASSETGGGNQPQHF.

The chain carries TRBV5-1 and TRBJ2-5; 7 nucleotides agree with TRBD2. The germline V gene encodes CDR1 SGHRS and CDR2 YFSETQ. V lost 1 base and J lost 4; bases outside the gene matches: 10. This CDR3 region has 16 residues. The CDR3 sequence is CASSLSGEARTETQYF. CDR3 nucleotide sequence: TGCGCCAGCAGCTTGAGCGGGGAGGCCAGAACAGAGACCCAGTACTTC.

The V and J genes are TRBV7-3 and TRBJ2-2, with 10 bases identical to TRBD2. Trimming removed 5 bases from V and 4 bases from J; junction bases left unmatched: 7. Germline V gives CDR1 SGHTA, CDR2 FQGTGA. CDR3 length equals 16 residues. DNA of the CDR3: TGTGCCAGCAGCCCTCTAGCGGGGGATCCCACCGGGGAGCTGTTTTTT. It specifies CASSPLAGDPTGELFF. Variable domain in full (rest from reference TRBV7-3 and TRBJ2-2): GAGVSQTPSNKVTEKGKYVELRCDPISGHTALYWYRQSLGQGPEFLIYFQGTGAADDSGLPNDRFFAVRPEGSVSTLKIQRTERGDSAVYLCASSPLAGDPTGELFFGEGSRLTVL.

V usage is TRBV7-3 and J usage is TRBJ2-1; 7 nucleotides agree with TRBD2. Germline-derived CDR1 and CDR2 are SGHTA and FQGTGA. The V gene end was trimmed by 5 bases and the J gene end by 6 bases; junction bases not matched to a gene: 7. This CDR3 comprises 14 residues. DNA for the CDR3: TGTGCCAGCAGCACCGGACTAGACGCCAATGAGCAGTTCTTC. Translating gives CASSTGLDANEQFF. The whole variable domain, remainder taken from reference TRBV7-3 and TRBJ2-1, is GAGVSQTPSNKVTEKGKYVELRCDPISGHTALYWYRQSLGQGPEFLIYFQGTGAADDSGLPNDRFFAVRPEGSVSTLKIQRTERGDSAVYLCASSTGLDANEQFFGPGTRLTVL.

V and J are TRBV28 and TRBJ2-3; D may be TRBD1 (6 bases). The germline gives CDR1 MDHEN, CDR2 SYDVKM. Trimming cost V 7 bases and J 1 base, with 9 bases left between them. This CDR3 is built from 13 residues. The CDR3 reads CASTRQGTDTQYF. CDR3 nucleotide sequence: TGTGCCAGCACCAGACAGGGCACAGATACGCAGTATTTT.

This clone was counted many times. Other nucleotide sequences from this sample produce the same CDR3. The chain couples TRBV2 to TRBJ2-1; 12 bases align to TRBD2. The CDR3 is 15 amino acids. The junction had 2 bases not matched to a gene; V was cut back by 4 bases and J by 4 bases. CDR1 is SNHLY and CDR2 is FYNNEI in the germline V gene. The CDR3 coding sequence is TGTGCCAGCAGTGGGGGACTAGCGGGTTACAATGAGCAGTTCTTC. Its protein is CASSGGLAGYNEQFF.

The chain is built from TRBV5-1 and TRBJ2-1; 10 bases fit TRBD1. The J segment lost 11 bases and the V segment lost 4 bases, leaving 21 bases of the junction unmatched. The CDR3 length is 18 residues. The germline CDR1 and CDR2 sequences are SGHRS and YFSETQ. Here the CDR3 reads CASSHDRGRNLKLAQQFF. The CDR3 DNA follows: TGCGCCAGCAGCCACGACAGGGGGCGAAACCTCAAGCTAGCCCAGCAGTTCTTC. The variable domain in full, completed from reference TRBV5-1 and TRBJ2-1, reads KAGVTQTPRYLIKTRGQQVTLSCSPISGHRSVSWYQQTPGQGLQFLFEYFSETQRNKGNFPGRFSGRQFSNSRSEMNVSTLELGDSALYLCASSHDRGRNLKLAQQFFGPGTRLTVL.

The chain has TRBV18 and TRBJ1-3; 9 bases align to TRBD1. CDR1 is KGHSH and CDR2 is LQKENI in the germline V gene. Losses at the gene ends were 6 bases for V and 2 bases for J; bases not matched to a gene: 8. The CDR3 has 16 residues. The CDR3 region has the DNA TGTGCCAGCTCCCCTGGACAGGGGTCGGCTGGAAACACCATATATTTT. This translates into CASSPGQGSAGNTIYF.

The chain has TRBV7-2 and TRBJ2-7, with D maybe TRBD2 (7 bases). The CDR3 has 17 residues. Germline V lookup: CDR1 SGHTA, CDR2 FQGNSA. V was trimmed by 2 bases and J by 5 bases, leaving 22 bases between them. The CDR3: CASSLRGGRSVPHEQYF. CDR3 DNA sequence: TGTGCCAGCAGCTTAAGGGGGGGACGGTCAGTACCCCACGAGCAGTACTTC.

The chain combines TRBV9 with TRBJ2-1; 12 bases match TRBD2. The V and J ends lost 5 bases and 7 bases, in that order; junction bases with no gene match: 7. In germline, CDR1 is SGDLS, CDR2 YYNGEE. The CDR3 is 15 residues long. CDR3 residues: CASSAMTSGGNEQFF. The CDR3 DNA sequence: TGTGCCAGCAGTGCCATGACTAGCGGGGGAAATGAGCAGTTCTTC.

The rearrangement uses TRBV5-1 and TRBJ2-2, with TRBD2 matching 8 bases. This CDR3 has 19 amino acids. Unmatched junction bases numbered 17, after V lost 6 bases and J lost 1 base. CDR1 SGHRS and CDR2 YFSETQ come from the germline V gene. In DNA, the CDR3 is TGCGCCAGCACAACGCGGGGGGTGGGCGACCACATGAACACCGGGGAGCTGTTTTTT. Translated: CASTTRGVGDHMNTGELFF.

The rearrangement uses TRBV5-1 and TRBJ2-7; D possibly corresponds to TRBD2 (5 bases). Germline V gene sequence: CDR1 SGHRS, CDR2 YFSETQ. CDR3 size: 15 residues. The V end lost 0 bases, the J end lost 7 bases, and 17 bases lay between the germline ends. This CDR3 reads CASSLDPDLTGEQYF. CDR3 bases: TGCGCCAGCAGCTTGGATCCAGACCTAACGGGGGAGCAGTACTTC.